The clone carrying this T cell receptor (beta chain) was counted a few times. Its target is not known. Other DNA sequences of this sample code for an identical CDR3. The data are from a study of CD8+ T cells in alopecia areata. V shed 0 bases and J shed 4 bases, with 7 bases lying between them. Germline-derived CDR1 and CDR2 are GTSNPN and SVGIG (reference sequence). The length of the CDR3 is 13 residues. The sequencing template was cDNA reverse transcribed from extracted RNA. The protocol was immunoSEQ multiplex PCR, while the TCRdb copy is restricted to in-frame clones and leaves out a portion. The sample has more than 95,000 clones, 55% seen once; the top ten hold 8% to 10%. PBMCs yielded sorted CD4+ and CD8+ T cells. The study's findings and limits: Affected lesional scalp, above all in alopecia totalis/universalis, was more clonal than normal scalp.

The chain combines TRBV30 with TRBJ1-5; D may be TRBD1 (5 bases). The sequencing sample was made of CD4+ T cells sorted from blood. This sequence originates from a human donor in good health. The CDR3 region is CAWSVRGNQPQHF. CDR3 coding DNA: TGTGCCTGGAGTGTACGGGGGAATCAGCCCCAGCATTTT.